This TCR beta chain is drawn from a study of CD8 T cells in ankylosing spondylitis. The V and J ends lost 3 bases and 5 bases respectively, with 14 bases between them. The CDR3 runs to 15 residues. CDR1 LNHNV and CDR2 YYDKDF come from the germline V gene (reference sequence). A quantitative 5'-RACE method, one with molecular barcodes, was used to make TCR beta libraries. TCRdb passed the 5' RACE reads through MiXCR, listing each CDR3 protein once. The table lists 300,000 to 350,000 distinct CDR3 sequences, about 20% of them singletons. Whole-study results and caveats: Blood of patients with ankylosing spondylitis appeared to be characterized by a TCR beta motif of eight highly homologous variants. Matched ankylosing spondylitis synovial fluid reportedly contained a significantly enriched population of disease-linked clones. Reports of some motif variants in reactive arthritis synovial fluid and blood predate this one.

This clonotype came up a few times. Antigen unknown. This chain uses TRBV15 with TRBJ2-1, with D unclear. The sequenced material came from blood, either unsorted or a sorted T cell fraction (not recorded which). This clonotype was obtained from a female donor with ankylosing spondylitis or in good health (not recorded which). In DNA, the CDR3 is TGTGCCACCAGCAGCAGGAAAGGGATTAACAATGAGCAGTTCTTC. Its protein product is CATSSRKGINNEQFF.